A selection of T cell receptor beta chains follows, all from one sample in a study of T cells in Graves' hyperthyroidism and ophthalmopathy. MiXCR, run by TCRdb on the multiplex PCR reads, gives a single entry per CDR3 protein. This table holds roughly 500,000 distinct CDR3 sequences, over 45% found once. The sequenced sample was peripheral blood or thyroid tissue (not recorded which). These receptors originate from an adult woman with Graves' disease, either hyperthyroidism or ophthalmopathy (not recorded which). Each CDR3 is given with its conserved first and last residue. D genes are given only for firm matches. The listing skips clone size in some rows; elsewhere it reads once, few, many or a size class.

CDR3 DNA: TGTGCCATCAGTAAGTCGGACAGGGGAGAGACCCAGTACTTC
CDR3 protein: CAISKSDRGETQYF
CDR3 length: 14
D gene: TRBD1
J gene: TRBJ2-5
V gene: TRBV10-3
clone size: few

CDR3 DNA: TGTGCCACCAGTGACAAGGGACTAGCGGGAGGGGGATACCAAGAGACCCAGTACTTC
CDR3 protein: CATSDKGLAGGGYQETQYF
CDR3 length: 19
D gene: TRBD2
J gene: TRBJ2-5
V gene: TRBV24-1
clone size: -

CDR3 DNA: TGCAGTGCTAGAGCGCCGGACAGGGAGAATCAGTACTTC
CDR3 protein: CSARAPDRENQYF
CDR3 length: 13
D gene: TRBD1
J gene: TRBJ2-5
V gene: TRBV20-1
clone size: many

CDR3 DNA: TGTGCCAGCAGTCCACACAAAAATGAAGCTTTCTTT
CDR3 protein: CASSPHKNEAFF
CDR3 length: 12
D gene: -
J gene: TRBJ1-1
V gene: TRBV12-3/TRBV12-4
clone size: -

CDR3 DNA: TGTGCCAGCAGACCCGGACTAGCGGGAGTTGGTGAGCAGTTCTTC
CDR3 protein: CASRPGLAGVGEQFF
CDR3 length: 15
D gene: TRBD2
J gene: TRBJ2-1
V gene: TRBV2
clone size: -

CDR3 DNA: TGCGCCAGCAGCCATGGAGCTAGCGGGAGTATAAGGGAGCTGTTTTTT
CDR3 protein: CASSHGASGSIRELFF
CDR3 length: 16
D gene: TRBD2
J gene: TRBJ2-2
V gene: TRBV5-1
clone size: many

CDR3 DNA: TGTGCCAGCGGCCCCGGGACAGGGGGGCAGCCCCAGCATTTT
CDR3 protein: CASGPGTGGQPQHF
CDR3 length: 14
D gene: TRBD1
J gene: TRBJ1-5
V gene: TRBV12-3/TRBV12-4
clone size: -

CDR3 DNA: TGTGCCAGCAGTTACACCGAGGACAGCTCCTACGAGCAGTACTTC
CDR3 protein: CASSYTEDSSYEQYF
CDR3 length: 15
D gene: -
J gene: TRBJ2-7
V gene: TRBV6-6
clone size: -

CDR3 DNA: TGTGCCAGCAGCTCTAGGCAGACCTATGGCTACACCTTC
CDR3 protein: CASSSRQTYGYTF
CDR3 length: 13
D gene: -
J gene: TRBJ1-2
V gene: TRBV7-9
clone size: few

CDR3 DNA: TGCAGCGTTGATCCAGGGGGCTCGGACGAGCAGTACTTC
CDR3 protein: CSVDPGGSDEQYF
CDR3 length: 13
D gene: TRBD1
J gene: TRBJ2-7
V gene: TRBV29-1
clone size: -

CDR3 DNA: TGCAGTGAGGACAGTGATCCAACCCGGAGGAACACTGAAGCTTTCTTT
CDR3 protein: CSEDSDPTRRNTEAFF
CDR3 length: 16
D gene: -
J gene: TRBJ1-1
V gene: TRBV20-1
clone size: -

CDR3 DNA: TGTGCCATCGGCTCGGACGGAAGGAACTATGGCTACACCTTC
CDR3 protein: CAIGSDGRNYGYTF
CDR3 length: 14
D gene: -
J gene: TRBJ1-2
V gene: TRBV10-3
clone size: -

CDR3 DNA: TGCAGTGCTAATAGAGGACCCATCCTCGGGGAGCAGTACTTC
CDR3 protein: CSANRGPILGEQYF
CDR3 length: 14
D gene: -
J gene: TRBJ2-7
V gene: TRBV20-1
clone size: many

CDR3 DNA: TGTGCCAGCAGTGGCAGGACCGGCGACTCACCCCTCCACTTT
CDR3 protein: CASSGRTGDSPLHF
CDR3 length: 14
D gene: -
J gene: TRBJ1-6
V gene: TRBV2
clone size: -

CDR3 DNA: TGCGCCAGCGCCTGGGAGGAAGTGGCCACTGAAGCTTTCTTT
CDR3 protein: CASAWEEVATEAFF
CDR3 length: 14
D gene: -
J gene: TRBJ1-1
V gene: TRBV5-1
clone size: few

CDR3 DNA: TGTGCCAGCACCCAAGAGACCCAGTACTTC
CDR3 protein: CASTQETQYF
CDR3 length: 10
D gene: -
J gene: TRBJ2-5
V gene: TRBV7-9
clone size: many

CDR3 DNA: TGTGCCAGCAGCAATCTAGAGGATGACTACGAGCAGTACTTC
CDR3 protein: CASSNLEDDYEQYF
CDR3 length: 14
D gene: -
J gene: TRBJ2-7
V gene: TRBV6-4
clone size: -

CDR3 DNA: TGCAGTGCTAGGGTCCCTGGAAACACCATATATTTT
CDR3 protein: CSARVPGNTIYF
CDR3 length: 12
D gene: -
J gene: TRBJ1-3
V gene: TRBV20-1
clone size: many

CDR3 DNA: TGCAGTGCTAGAGGCGACAGACTTCAGCCCCAGCATTTT
CDR3 protein: CSARGDRLQPQHF
CDR3 length: 13
D gene: -
J gene: TRBJ1-5
V gene: TRBV20-1
clone size: many

CDR3 DNA: TGCAGCGTGTTAGGACAGACACAAGCCTACGAGCAGTACTTC
CDR3 protein: CSVLGQTQAYEQYF
CDR3 length: 14
D gene: -
J gene: TRBJ2-7
V gene: TRBV29-1
clone size: once

CDR3 DNA: TGTGCCAGCAGCTTAGCGGGGCCCATATCCTACGAGCAGTACTTC
CDR3 protein: CASSLAGPISYEQYF
CDR3 length: 15
D gene: -
J gene: TRBJ2-7
V gene: TRBV7-2
clone size: many

CDR3 DNA: TGCAGCGTTGATTTGACAGGGGCTGGCTACACCTTC
CDR3 protein: CSVDLTGAGYTF
CDR3 length: 12
D gene: TRBD1
J gene: TRBJ1-2
V gene: TRBV29-1
clone size: once

CDR3 DNA: TGTGCCAGCAGCTCCCCCTCACAGGGCCAAGAGACCCAGTACTTC
CDR3 protein: CASSSPSQGQETQYF
CDR3 length: 15
D gene: -
J gene: TRBJ2-5
V gene: TRBV27
clone size: many

CDR3 DNA: TGTGCCAGTAGTCGGGACGGATTCTACGAGCAGTACTTC
CDR3 protein: CASSRDGFYEQYF
CDR3 length: 13
D gene: -
J gene: TRBJ2-7
V gene: TRBV19
clone size: many

CDR3 DNA: TGTGCCAGCAGCGGAAGAGCAAATGAAAAACTGTTTTTT
CDR3 protein: CASSGRANEKLFF
CDR3 length: 13
D gene: -
J gene: TRBJ1-4
V gene: TRBV5-6
clone size: many

CDR3 DNA: TGTGCCAGCAGCCACCCAGGACAGGGAAACTATGGCTACACCTTC
CDR3 protein: CASSHPGQGNYGYTF
CDR3 length: 15
D gene: TRBD1
J gene: TRBJ1-2
V gene: TRBV14
clone size: many

CDR3 DNA: TGCAGTGCCCCGCGAGGTAGGGTCCGAATCAATAATTCACCCCTCCACTTT
CDR3 protein: CSAPRGRVRINNSPLHF
CDR3 length: 17
D gene: -
J gene: TRBJ1-6
V gene: TRBV20-1
clone size: -

CDR3 DNA: TGCAGTGCGGTAAAGGGACAGCCGAACACTGAAGCTTTCTTT
CDR3 protein: CSAVKGQPNTEAFF
CDR3 length: 14
D gene: TRBD1
J gene: TRBJ1-1
V gene: TRBV20-1
clone size: many

CDR3 DNA: TGTGCCAGCAGCTTAGGACTAGCGGGAGCGGTAGAGACCCAGTACTTC
CDR3 protein: CASSLGLAGAVETQYF
CDR3 length: 16
D gene: TRBD2
J gene: TRBJ2-5
V gene: TRBV11-3
clone size: many

CDR3 DNA: TGTGCCAGCAGTTTATTAGCCGGGACTAGCGGGGGCCAAGAGACCCAGTACTTC
CDR3 protein: CASSLLAGTSGGQETQYF
CDR3 length: 18
D gene: TRBD2
J gene: TRBJ2-5
V gene: TRBV12-3/TRBV12-4
clone size: many

CDR3 DNA: TGTGCCAGCAGCTCCCTACAGGGGGCGGGCTACGAGCAGTACTTC
CDR3 protein: CASSSLQGAGYEQYF
CDR3 length: 15
D gene: TRBD1
J gene: TRBJ2-7
V gene: TRBV11-2
clone size: once

CDR3 DNA: TGCGCCAGCTGGGGCTGCCACACCCGGGACACTTCCGGGGACGATGGCTACACCTTC
CDR3 protein: CASWGCHTRDTSGDDGYTF
CDR3 length: 19
D gene: -
J gene: TRBJ1-2
V gene: TRBV10-2
clone size: few

CDR3 DNA: TGTGCCAGCAGCGATCCGGGACACCAACAAGGGGCCCAGTACTTC
CDR3 protein: CASSDPGHQQGAQYF
CDR3 length: 15
D gene: -
J gene: TRBJ2-5
V gene: TRBV9
clone size: -

CDR3 DNA: TGTGCCAGCAGCCACCGGGACAGTGGCGGGAATCAGCCCCAGCATTTT
CDR3 protein: CASSHRDSGGNQPQHF
CDR3 length: 16
D gene: TRBD1
J gene: TRBJ1-5
V gene: TRBV7-9
clone size: -

CDR3 DNA: TGTGCCAGCAGTTTAGGTGTGGGAGGAGTGGAGACCCAGTACTTC
CDR3 protein: CASSLGVGGVETQYF
CDR3 length: 15
D gene: -
J gene: TRBJ2-5
V gene: TRBV12-3/TRBV12-4
clone size: many

CDR3 DNA: TGTGCCAGCAGTACACAGGGGATAGAGACCCAGTACTTC
CDR3 protein: CASSTQGIETQYF
CDR3 length: 13
D gene: TRBD1
J gene: TRBJ2-5
V gene: TRBV2
clone size: -

CDR3 DNA: TGTGCCAGCAGTTGGACAGGGGGCGTGTACGAGCAGTACTTC
CDR3 protein: CASSWTGGVYEQYF
CDR3 length: 14
D gene: TRBD1
J gene: TRBJ2-7
V gene: TRBV3-1
clone size: few

CDR3 DNA: TGCAGCGTTGAAGATCGTGGCGGGAGCTCCTACGAGCAGTACTTC
CDR3 protein: CSVEDRGGSSYEQYF
CDR3 length: 15
D gene: TRBD2
J gene: TRBJ2-7
V gene: TRBV29-1
clone size: -

CDR3 DNA: TGCAGCGTCCTGGGGCCCGGCGGGGAGACCCAGTACTTC
CDR3 protein: CSVLGPGGETQYF
CDR3 length: 13
D gene: -
J gene: TRBJ2-5
V gene: TRBV29-1
clone size: many

CDR3 DNA: TGTGCCGTAAGCCCCACGGTGAACTATGGCTACACCTTC
CDR3 protein: CAVSPTVNYGYTF
CDR3 length: 13
D gene: -
J gene: TRBJ1-2
V gene: TRBV6-1
clone size: many

CDR3 DNA: TGCAGCGGGGACATCACTAACTATGGCTACACCTTC
CDR3 protein: CSGDITNYGYTF
CDR3 length: 12
D gene: -
J gene: TRBJ1-2
V gene: TRBV29-1
clone size: many

CDR3 DNA: TGTGCCAGCAGTTTAGACAGGGTGCAAGCTTTCTTT
CDR3 protein: CASSLDRVQAFF
CDR3 length: 12
D gene: -
J gene: TRBJ1-1
V gene: TRBV12-3/TRBV12-4
clone size: few

CDR3 DNA: TGTGCCAGCAGCTTTAGACAGGGTGGCTACAATGAGCAGTTC
CDR3 protein: CASSFRQGGYNEQF
CDR3 length: 14
D gene: TRBD1
J gene: TRBJ2-1
V gene: TRBV7-2
clone size: -

CDR3 DNA: TGTGCCATCAGTGAGAAACAGTTGAACACTGAAGCTTTCTTT
CDR3 protein: CAISEKQLNTEAFF
CDR3 length: 14
D gene: -
J gene: TRBJ1-1
V gene: TRBV10-3
clone size: -

CDR3 DNA: TGTGCCAGCATCGGACTGCTGAACACTGAAGCTTTCTTT
CDR3 protein: CASIGLLNTEAFF
CDR3 length: 13
D gene: -
J gene: TRBJ1-1
V gene: TRBV7-9
clone size: -

CDR3 DNA: TGTGCCAGCACCACAGGGGGTGGTCAGCCCCAAGAGACCCAGTACTTC
CDR3 protein: CASTTGGGQPQETQYF
CDR3 length: 16
D gene: TRBD1
J gene: TRBJ2-5
V gene: TRBV2
clone size: -

CDR3 DNA: TGTGCCAGCAGCTTAGCGATTGGGATAGGAGAGACCCAGTACTTC
CDR3 protein: CASSLAIGIGETQYF
CDR3 length: 15
D gene: -
J gene: TRBJ2-5
V gene: TRBV11-2
clone size: many

CDR3 DNA: TGTGCCAGCAGGAGCATGGGGGTAGCGGCTTTGGAGACCCAGTACTTC
CDR3 protein: CASRSMGVAALETQYF
CDR3 length: 16
D gene: -
J gene: TRBJ2-5
V gene: TRBV7-8
clone size: few

CDR3 DNA: TGTGCCAGCAGCCCAGGCCAAGGGCGGGGCGATGGCTACACCTTC
CDR3 protein: CASSPGQGRGDGYTF
CDR3 length: 15
D gene: -
J gene: TRBJ1-2
V gene: TRBV4-2
clone size: -

CDR3 DNA: TGTGCCAGCAGTGATCACATGGAAATGCGATGGGAGACCCAGTACTTC
CDR3 protein: CASSDHMEMRWETQYF
CDR3 length: 16
D gene: -
J gene: TRBJ2-5
V gene: TRBV25-1
clone size: -

CDR3 DNA: TGTGCCAGCCACCCTCGAGGGTCGGGCACCGGGGAGCTGTTTTTT
CDR3 protein: CASHPRGSGTGELFF
CDR3 length: 15
D gene: -
J gene: TRBJ2-2
V gene: TRBV2
clone size: once

CDR3 DNA: TGTGCCAGCAGCTTAAGAGGCCCTAGCGGGGCACAAGAGACCCAGTACTTC
CDR3 protein: CASSLRGPSGAQETQYF
CDR3 length: 17
D gene: TRBD2
J gene: TRBJ2-5
V gene: TRBV7-8
clone size: -

CDR3 DNA: TGTGCCAGCAGCTTAAATCGGCTAGCGGGAAGTAATGAGCAGTTCTTC
CDR3 protein: CASSLNRLAGSNEQFF
CDR3 length: 16
D gene: TRBD2
J gene: TRBJ2-1
V gene: TRBV11-1
clone size: -

CDR3 DNA: TGTGCCAGCAGCTCCCGCGGGGGTCAAGCCGGGGAGCTGTTTTTT
CDR3 protein: CASSSRGGQAGELFF
CDR3 length: 15
D gene: TRBD2
J gene: TRBJ2-2
V gene: TRBV7-9
clone size: many

CDR3 DNA: TGTGCCAGCAGAACCCCGGGAGAGGACACTGAAGCTTTCTTT
CDR3 protein: CASRTPGEDTEAFF
CDR3 length: 14
D gene: -
J gene: TRBJ1-1
V gene: TRBV7-9
clone size: -

CDR3 DNA: TGTGCCAGCAGTGAAGCAAGCGGACCAAAATTGGAGGCCCAGTACTTC
CDR3 protein: CASSEASGPKLEAQYF
CDR3 length: 16
D gene: -
J gene: TRBJ2-5
V gene: TRBV2
clone size: -

CDR3 DNA: TGCGCCAGCAGCCCTTCGACAGGGTGGGAGAATTCACCCCTCCACTTT
CDR3 protein: CASSPSTGWENSPLHF
CDR3 length: 16
D gene: TRBD1
J gene: TRBJ1-6
V gene: TRBV4-1
clone size: many

CDR3 DNA: TGCAGTGCTAGTAATCCGACTAGCTGGCGGGGAACCCAGTACTTC
CDR3 protein: CSASNPTSWRGTQYF
CDR3 length: 15
D gene: TRBD2
J gene: TRBJ2-5
V gene: TRBV20-1
clone size: -

CDR3 DNA: TGTGCCAGCAGGACGGATTACCCCGGGCATCAGCCCCAGCATTTT
CDR3 protein: CASRTDYPGHQPQHF
CDR3 length: 15
D gene: -
J gene: TRBJ1-5
V gene: TRBV6-1
clone size: many

CDR3 DNA: TGCAGTACCGGAGGGACAGTACGCAATTCACCCCTCCACTTT
CDR3 protein: CSTGGTVRNSPLHF
CDR3 length: 14
D gene: TRBD1
J gene: TRBJ1-6
V gene: TRBV20-1
clone size: -